This T cell receptor (beta chain) was found in a study of cytomegalovirus exposure and HLA in healthy donors. General study points: A few of the chains that were CMV-associated were confirmed in vitro to be specific for CMV antigens. Certain indistinguishable V segments, among them TRBV6-2 and TRBV6-3, were excluded. When analyzed later, a missense DCLRE1C variant was found to be linked to TCR beta V- and J-gene trimming. Further analysis was carried out later, and it showed several of the most significant clusters appearing linked to common viral pathogens.

As for this clone: Its antigen remains unknown.

The CDR3 has 16 amino acids. CDR1 is SGHRS, CDR2 YFSETQ, per germline. J was trimmed by 5 bases and V by 5 bases; bases with no gene match: 11. The study ran its PCR with 60 Vbeta and 13 Jbeta primers. The table came from immunoSEQ multiplex PCR; TCRdb's copy has only in-frame clones and leaves some out. Counted here are 100,000 to 120,000 clones, roughly 67% occurring once; the ten biggest clones make up roughly 8.3%. The chain employs TRBV5-1 and TRBJ2-5; 11 bases agree with TRBD2. Sequencing was performed on PBMCs. The clonotype was recovered from a man between 18 and 35 years old in good health and CMV-seropositive. The CDR3 spells CASSRISGGAWETQYF. The CDR3 bases are TGCGCCAGCAGTCGGATTAGCGGGGGGGCCTGGGAGACCCAGTACTTC.